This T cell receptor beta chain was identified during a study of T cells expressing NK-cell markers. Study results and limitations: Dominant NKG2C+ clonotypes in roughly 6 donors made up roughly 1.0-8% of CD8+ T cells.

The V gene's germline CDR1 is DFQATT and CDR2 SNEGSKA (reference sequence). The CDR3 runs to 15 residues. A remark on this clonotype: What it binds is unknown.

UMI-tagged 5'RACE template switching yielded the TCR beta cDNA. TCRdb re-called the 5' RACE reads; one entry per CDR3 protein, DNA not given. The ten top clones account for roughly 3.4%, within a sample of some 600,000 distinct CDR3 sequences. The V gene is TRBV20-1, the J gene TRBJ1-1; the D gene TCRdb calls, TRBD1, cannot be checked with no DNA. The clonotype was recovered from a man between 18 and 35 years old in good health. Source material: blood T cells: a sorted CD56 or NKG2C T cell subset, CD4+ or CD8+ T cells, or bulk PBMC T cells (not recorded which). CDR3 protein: CSARGFGQLNTEAFF.